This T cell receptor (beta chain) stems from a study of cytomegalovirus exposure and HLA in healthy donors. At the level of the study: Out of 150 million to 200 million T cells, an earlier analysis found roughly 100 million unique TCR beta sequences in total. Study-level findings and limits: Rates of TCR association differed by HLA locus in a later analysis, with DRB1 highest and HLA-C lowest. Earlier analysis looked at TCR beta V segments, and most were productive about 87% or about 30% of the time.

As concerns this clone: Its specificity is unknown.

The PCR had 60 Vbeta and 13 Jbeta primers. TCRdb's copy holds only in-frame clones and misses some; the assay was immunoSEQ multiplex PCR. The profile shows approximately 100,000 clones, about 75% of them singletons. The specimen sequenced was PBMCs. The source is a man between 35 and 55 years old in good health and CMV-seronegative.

The CDR3 DNA reads as TGTGCCAGCAGCTTAGCCGGGACAGCCACCTACGAGCAGTACTTC. Amino acid sequence: CASSLAGTATYEQYF. The V gene is TRBV7-2, the J gene TRBJ2-5; 7 positions match TRBD1. The J call may be faulty, since TRBJ2-7 better matches the DNA end. CDR3 length: 15 amino acids. In germline, CDR1 is SGHTA, CDR2 FQGNSA.